The 10 T cell receptor beta chains reported below all come from one sample, sequenced in a study of blood T cell repertoires in COVID-19. The assay was immunoSEQ multiplex PCR, and TCRdb's table has in-frame clones only and misses some. The table lists under 200,000 clones, about 83% of them singletons, with 5.6% in the top ten. Sequencing was done on a sample of PBMCs or T cells enriched from blood (not recorded which). These receptors all come from a man aged 35-49 years with acute COVID-19.

The rearrangement uses TRBV28 and TRBJ2-3; 9 bases line up with TRBD2. In germline, CDR1 is MDHEN, CDR2 SYDVKM. The trim removed 3 bases at V and 4 bases at J, leaving 8 bases unmatched. The CDR3 totals 16 residues. CDR3 sequence (DNA): TGTGCCAGCAGTTTTTTAGCGGGAGAAGGTGCAGATACGCAGTATTTT. This codes for CASSFLAGEGADTQYF.

The chain links TRBV6-2 or TRBV6-3 to TRBJ2-7, with TRBD1 identical over 7 bases. Germline-derived CDR1 and CDR2 are MNHEY and SVGEGT. The CDR3 extends over 14 amino acids. V shed 1 base, J shed 2 bases, and the junction held 2 bases outside the gene matches. This chain's CDR3 is CASSYWDRAYEQYF. The CDR3 DNA reads TGTGCCAGCAGTTACTGGGACAGAGCCTACGAGCAGTACTTC.

The chain employs TRBV18 and TRBJ1-4; 8 nucleotides line up with TRBD1. The CDR3 covers 14 residues. Germline V CDR1 and CDR2: KGHSH, LQKENI. V shed 2 bases and J 6 bases; nucleotides not matched to a gene: 2. CDR3 sequence reads: CASSPETGDEKLFF. CDR3 sequence (DNA): TGTGCCAGCTCACCAGAGACAGGGGATGAAAAACTGTTTTTT.

The rearrangement links TRBV7-3 to TRBJ2-1; 10 nucleotides match TRBD2. This CDR3 comprises 19 residues. Looked up from germline, CDR1 is SGHTA and CDR2 is FQGTGA. V shed 5 bases and J 2 bases; nucleotides not matched to a gene: 15. As DNA, the CDR3 is TGTGCCAGCAGCCCCCTATCTCGGGCTAGCGGGAGACCCTACAATGAGCAGTTCTTC. Protein sequence: CASSPLSRASGRPYNEQFF.

V usage is TRBV6-5 and J usage is TRBJ1-2; 9 positions match TRBD1. There are 15 residues in the CDR3. V lost 7 bases and J lost 3; bases outside the gene matches: 9. Germline V gives CDR1 MNHEY, CDR2 SVGAGI. The CDR3 DNA reads TGTGCCAGCACCTCAATGGGACAGGGAGACTATGGCTACACCTTC. Protein sequence: CASTSMGQGDYGYTF.

The rearrangement uses TRBV7-2 and TRBJ2-1, with 7 bases fitting TRBD2. The CDR3 is made up of 17 amino acids. Unmatched junction bases numbered 20, after V lost 3 bases and J lost 12 bases. CDR1 is SGHTA, CDR2 FQGNSA, per germline. The CDR3 protein is CASSLGRRDPTPSGQFF. The CDR3 DNA is TGTGCCAGCAGCTTGGGACGTCGGGACCCTACCCCTAGCGGGCAGTTCTTC.

The chain is built from TRBV7-9 and TRBJ1-1; unclear D gene. This CDR3 contains 13 residues. V shed 1 base and J shed 11 bases, with 14 bases lying between them. Germline CDR1 reads SEHNR; CDR2 reads FQNEAQ (reference sequence). The CDR3 DNA reads as TGTGCCAGCAGCTTAGAATCGGAGGGTTCCGCTTTCTTT. Encoded protein: CASSLESEGSAFF.

The CDR3 coding sequence is TGTGCCAGCAGTTCGTGGGGGGACAGCCGTTCCTACGAGCAGTACTTC. Its translation is CASSSWGDSRSYEQYF. The rearrangement links TRBV28 to TRBJ2-7, with D possibly TRBD1 on 7 matching bases. The V and J ends lost 4 bases and 1 base respectively, with 17 bases between them. The CDR3 is made up of 16 amino acids. CDR1 MDHEN and CDR2 SYDVKM come from the germline V gene.

This clone is a singleton in its sample. This chain uses TRBV9 with TRBJ2-7, with 11 bases identical to TRBD2. The germline gives CDR1 SGDLS, CDR2 YYNGEE. The CDR3 is made up of 17 amino acids. The J segment lost 0 bases and the V segment lost 0 bases, leaving 5 bases of the junction unmatched. The DNA for the CDR3 is TGTGCCAGCAGCGTAGAAGGAACTAGCGGGAGCTCCTACGAGCAGTACTTC. It encodes CASSVEGTSGSSYEQYF.

The chain uses TRBV27 and TRBJ2-6, with a weak D call TRBD1 (5 bases). The CDR3 consists of 15 residues. With 5 bases removed from V and 4 bases from J, the gap between germline ends came to 12 bases. CDR1 is MNHEY, CDR2 SMNVEV, per germline (reference sequence). The CDR3 DNA sequence: TGTGCCAGCAGTAAACAGGAGTCCGGGGCCAACGTCCTGACTTTC. This codes for CASSKQESGANVLTF. The full variable domain, its missing parts supplied by reference TRBV27 and TRBJ2-6, is EAQVTQNPRYLITVTGKKLTVTCSQNMNHEYMSWYRQDPGLGLRQIYYSMNVEVTDKGDVPEGYKVSRKEKRNFPLILESPSPNQTSLYFCASSKQESGANVLTFGAGSRLTVL.